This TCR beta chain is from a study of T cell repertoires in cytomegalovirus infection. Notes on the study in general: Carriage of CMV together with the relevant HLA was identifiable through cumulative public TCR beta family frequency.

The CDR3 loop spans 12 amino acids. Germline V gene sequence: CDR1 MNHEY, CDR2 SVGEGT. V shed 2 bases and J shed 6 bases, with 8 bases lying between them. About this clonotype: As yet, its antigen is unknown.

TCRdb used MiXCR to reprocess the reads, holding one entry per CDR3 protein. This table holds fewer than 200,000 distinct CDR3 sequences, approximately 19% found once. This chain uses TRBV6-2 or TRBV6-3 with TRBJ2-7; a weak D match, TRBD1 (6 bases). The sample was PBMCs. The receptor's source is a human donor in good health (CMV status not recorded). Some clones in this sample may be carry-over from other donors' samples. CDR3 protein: CASSYPQGEQYF. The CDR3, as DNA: TGTGCCAGCAGTTACCCACAGGGCGAGCAGTACTTC.